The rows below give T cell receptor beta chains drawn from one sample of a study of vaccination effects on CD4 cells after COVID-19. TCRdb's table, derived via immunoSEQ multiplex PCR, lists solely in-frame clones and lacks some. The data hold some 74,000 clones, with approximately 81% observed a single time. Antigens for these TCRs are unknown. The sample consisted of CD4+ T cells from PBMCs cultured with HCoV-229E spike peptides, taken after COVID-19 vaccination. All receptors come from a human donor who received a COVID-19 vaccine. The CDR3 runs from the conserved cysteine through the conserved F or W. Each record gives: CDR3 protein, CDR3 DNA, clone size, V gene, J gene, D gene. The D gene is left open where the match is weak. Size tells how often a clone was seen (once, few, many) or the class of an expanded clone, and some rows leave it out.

cdr3_aa: CAIRDRGIF; cdr3_nt: TGTGCCATCCGGGACAGGGGCATTTTT; clone_size: .; v_call: TRBV2; j_call: TRBJ1-4; d_call: TRBD1
cdr3_aa: CASSRALGYTF; cdr3_nt: TGTGCCAGCAGTAGGGCCTTGGGGTACACCTTC; clone_size: .; v_call: TRBV12-3/TRBV12-4; j_call: TRBJ1-2; d_call: .
cdr3_aa: CSSSDRDEQFF; cdr3_nt: TGCAGTTCATCCGACCGCGATGAGCAGTTCTTC; clone_size: .; v_call: TRBV20-1; j_call: TRBJ2-1; d_call: .
cdr3_aa: CASGLGQSNQPQHF; cdr3_nt: TGTGCCAGCGGTCTGGGGCAGAGCAATCAGCCCCAGCATTTT; clone_size: .; v_call: TRBV28; j_call: TRBJ1-5; d_call: .
cdr3_aa: CASRDGQNNEKLFF; cdr3_nt: TGTGCCAGCAGGGACGGGCAGAATAATGAAAAACTGTTTTTT; clone_size: .; v_call: TRBV6-6; j_call: TRBJ1-4; d_call: .
cdr3_aa: CATSDKDMYSYNEQFF; cdr3_nt: TGTGCCACCAGTGACAAGGACATGTACTCCTACAATGAGCAGTTCTTC; clone_size: .; v_call: TRBV24-1; j_call: TRBJ2-1; d_call: .
cdr3_aa: CASTLDRGRGTQYF; cdr3_nt: TGTGCCAGCACCCTGGACAGGGGGCGCGGTACGCAGTATTTT; clone_size: .; v_call: TRBV7-2; j_call: TRBJ2-3; d_call: TRBD1
cdr3_aa: CSPLRATDTQYF; cdr3_nt: TGCAGCCCCCTGAGGGCCACAGATACGCAGTATTTT; clone_size: .; v_call: TRBV29-1; j_call: TRBJ2-3; d_call: .
cdr3_aa: CASSLAGGGNQPQHF; cdr3_nt: TGTGCCAGCAGCTTAGCAGGGGGCGGGAATCAGCCCCAGCATTTT; clone_size: .; v_call: TRBV7-2; j_call: TRBJ1-5; d_call: TRBD1
cdr3_aa: CATSDTQGASGELFF; cdr3_nt: TGTGCCACCAGTGATACACAGGGGGCCTCCGGGGAGCTGTTTTTT; clone_size: once; v_call: TRBV24-1; j_call: TRBJ2-2; d_call: TRBD1
cdr3_aa: CASSDPGTNSGNTIYF; cdr3_nt: TGTGCCAGCAGCGATCCCGGGACAAACTCTGGAAACACCATATATTTT; clone_size: once; v_call: TRBV5-5; j_call: TRBJ1-3; d_call: .
cdr3_aa: CASSLTGGGKNIQYF; cdr3_nt: TGTGCCAGCAGTCTCACAGGGGGTGGTAAAAACATTCAGTACTTC; clone_size: .; v_call: TRBV28; j_call: TRBJ2-4; d_call: TRBD1
cdr3_aa: CASSRTGGLQPQHF; cdr3_nt: TGTGCCAGCAGTCGGACAGGGGGCCTTCAGCCCCAGCATTTT; clone_size: .; v_call: TRBV6-5; j_call: TRBJ1-5; d_call: TRBD1
cdr3_aa: CASPQPPGQPADTQYF; cdr3_nt: TGTGCCAGCCCCCAACCCCCTGGCCAACCGGCAGATACGCAGTATTTT; clone_size: .; v_call: TRBV5-8; j_call: TRBJ2-3; d_call: .
cdr3_aa: CASSYAGAPNQPQHF; cdr3_nt: TGTGCCAGCAGTTACGCAGGGGCCCCCAATCAGCCCCAGCATTTT; clone_size: .; v_call: TRBV6-2/TRBV6-3; j_call: TRBJ1-5; d_call: .
cdr3_aa: CASSSVRGRNEQFF; cdr3_nt: TGTGCCAGCAGTTCCGTCAGGGGACGCAATGAGCAGTTCTTC; clone_size: once; v_call: TRBV6-2/TRBV6-3; j_call: TRBJ2-1; d_call: .
cdr3_aa: CASSGGGTKNIQYF; cdr3_nt: TGTGCCAGCAGCGGAGGGGGGACCAAAAACATTCAGTACTTC; clone_size: .; v_call: TRBV28; j_call: TRBJ2-4; d_call: .
cdr3_aa: CASSIGLAGGRGELFF; cdr3_nt: TGTGCCAGTAGTATAGGACTAGCCGGAGGTAGAGGGGAGCTGTTTTTT; clone_size: .; v_call: TRBV19; j_call: TRBJ2-2; d_call: TRBD2
cdr3_aa: CASSGRGQANTEAFF; cdr3_nt: TGTGCCAGCAGTGGCCGGGGACAGGCGAACACTGAAGCTTTCTTT; clone_size: .; v_call: TRBV2; j_call: TRBJ1-1; d_call: TRBD1
cdr3_aa: CAWSTEFNGNTIYF; cdr3_nt: TGTGCCTGGAGTACCGAATTCAATGGAAACACCATATATTTT; clone_size: few; v_call: TRBV30; j_call: TRBJ1-3; d_call: .
cdr3_aa: CASRDPAGAGELFF; cdr3_nt: TGCGCCAGCAGGGATCCAGCGGGTGCCGGGGAGCTGTTTTTT; clone_size: .; v_call: TRBV5-1; j_call: TRBJ2-2; d_call: .
cdr3_aa: CASKVRGQETQYF; cdr3_nt: TGTGCCAGCAAGGTGAGGGGCCAAGAGACCCAGTACTTC; clone_size: .; v_call: TRBV6-5; j_call: TRBJ2-5; d_call: .
cdr3_aa: CASSLSTGSYNEQFF; cdr3_nt: TGCGCCAGCAGCTTGTCAACGGGTTCCTACAATGAGCAGTTCTTC; clone_size: .; v_call: TRBV5-1; j_call: TRBJ2-1; d_call: .
cdr3_aa: CASRLGRAQHF; cdr3_nt: TGTGCCAGCAGGCTCGGAAGGGCCCAGCATTTT; clone_size: few; v_call: TRBV28; j_call: TRBJ1-5; d_call: .
cdr3_aa: CASSPPGGEDQPQHF; cdr3_nt: TGTGCCAGCAGCCCCCCCGGGGGCGAAGATCAGCCCCAGCATTTT; clone_size: .; v_call: TRBV5-4; j_call: TRBJ1-5; d_call: .
cdr3_aa: CASSLQGGADTQYF; cdr3_nt: TGTGCCAGCAGCTTACAGGGTGGGGCAGATACGCAGTATTTT; clone_size: .; v_call: TRBV11-3; j_call: TRBJ2-3; d_call: .
cdr3_aa: CASSLTLTVPPFF; cdr3_nt: TGTGCCAGCAGTTTAACTTTGACCGTCCCGCCTTTCTTT; clone_size: .; v_call: TRBV28; j_call: TRBJ1-1; d_call: .
cdr3_aa: CASRVSRETEAFF; cdr3_nt: TGTGCCAGCAGAGTCTCGAGGGAAACTGAAGCTTTCTTT; clone_size: .; v_call: TRBV12-3/TRBV12-4; j_call: TRBJ1-1; d_call: .
cdr3_aa: CASSQARQGPPAFF; cdr3_nt: TGCGCCAGCAGCCAAGCCAGACAGGGCCCACCGGCTTTCTTT; clone_size: .; v_call: TRBV4-1; j_call: TRBJ1-1; d_call: TRBD1
cdr3_aa: CAWSGRVPTEKLFF; cdr3_nt: TGTGCCTGGAGTGGCCGGGTCCCGACGGAAAAACTGTTTTTT; clone_size: .; v_call: TRBV30; j_call: TRBJ1-4; d_call: .
cdr3_aa: CATSTPGQGSDEQFF; cdr3_nt: TGTGCCACCAGTACCCCGGGACAGGGTTCTGATGAGCAGTTCTTC; clone_size: .; v_call: TRBV24-1; j_call: TRBJ2-1; d_call: TRBD1